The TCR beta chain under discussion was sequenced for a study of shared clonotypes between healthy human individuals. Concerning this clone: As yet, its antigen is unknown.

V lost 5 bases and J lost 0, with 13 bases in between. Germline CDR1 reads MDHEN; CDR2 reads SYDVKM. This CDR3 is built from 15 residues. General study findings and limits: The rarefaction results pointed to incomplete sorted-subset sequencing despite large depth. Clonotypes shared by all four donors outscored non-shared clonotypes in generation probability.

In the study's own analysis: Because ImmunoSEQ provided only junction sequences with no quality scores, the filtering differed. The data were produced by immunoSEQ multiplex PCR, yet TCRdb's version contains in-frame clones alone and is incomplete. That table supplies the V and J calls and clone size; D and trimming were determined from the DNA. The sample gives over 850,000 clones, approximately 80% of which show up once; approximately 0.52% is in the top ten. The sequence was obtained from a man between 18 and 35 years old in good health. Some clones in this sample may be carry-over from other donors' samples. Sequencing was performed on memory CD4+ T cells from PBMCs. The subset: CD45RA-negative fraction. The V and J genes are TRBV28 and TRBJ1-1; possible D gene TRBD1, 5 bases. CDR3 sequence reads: CASSPSGHVNTEAFF. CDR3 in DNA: TGTGCCAGCAGTCCCTCTGGACACGTGAACACTGAAGCTTTCTTT.